A selection of T cell receptor beta chains follows, all from one sample in a study of T cell repertoires in cytomegalovirus infection. Via MiXCR, TCRdb re-called the reads, giving one row per CDR3 protein. This sample has around 500,000 distinct CDR3 sequences, with 40% to 50% found just once. Antigen specificity for these receptors is unknown. Sequenced here: cultured PBMCs, sampled from culture after CMV antigen stimulation. The source of these receptors is a human donor in good health (CMV status not recorded). Some clones in this sample may be carry-over from other donors' samples. CDR3s include the opening cysteine and the closing phenylalanine or tryptophan. Fields, in order: clone size, V gene, J gene, D gene, CDR3 protein, CDR3 DNA. The D gene is left open where the match is weak. Where a row states a size, it is once, few, many or the class of an expanded clone; other rows omit it.

clone_size: -
v_call: TRBV7-9
j_call: TRBJ2-1
d_call: -
cdr3_aa: CASSFRLGINNEQFF
cdr3_nt: TGTGCCAGCAGCTTCAGGTTAGGGATTAACAATGAGCAGTTCTTC

clone_size: -
v_call: TRBV27
j_call: TRBJ1-5
d_call: -
cdr3_aa: CASSPRGDTLWPGNQPQHF
cdr3_nt: TGTGCCAGCAGTCCTAGAGGGGACACCCTGTGGCCAGGCAATCAGCCCCAGCATTTT

clone_size: -
v_call: TRBV7-2
j_call: TRBJ2-7
d_call: TRBD2
cdr3_aa: CASSLLRTSGSLHEQYF
cdr3_nt: TGTGCCAGCAGCTTACTACGGACTAGCGGGAGTCTCCACGAGCAGTACTTC

clone_size: -
v_call: TRBV29-1
j_call: TRBJ2-1
d_call: -
cdr3_aa: CSPLWGRPYNEQFF
cdr3_nt: TGCAGCCCACTTTGGGGGAGGCCCTACAATGAGCAGTTCTTC

clone_size: -
v_call: TRBV10-3
j_call: TRBJ1-1
d_call: -
cdr3_aa: CAINTGRNTEAFF
cdr3_nt: TGTGCCATCAACACAGGGCGGAACACTGAAGCTTTCTTT

clone_size: many
v_call: TRBV7-6
j_call: TRBJ1-1
d_call: -
cdr3_aa: CASSPGPENTEAFF
cdr3_nt: TGTGCCAGCAGTCCTGGACCGGAGAACACTGAAGCTTTCTTT

clone_size: once
v_call: TRBV29-1
j_call: TRBJ2-2
d_call: TRBD1
cdr3_aa: CSVERDRGAGELFF
cdr3_nt: TGCAGCGTCGAACGGGACAGGGGAGCCGGGGAGCTGTTTTTT

clone_size: few
v_call: TRBV6-1
j_call: TRBJ2-1
d_call: TRBD1
cdr3_aa: CASSYSMTGGAYNEQFF
cdr3_nt: TGTGCCAGCAGTTATTCCATGACAGGGGGGGCCTACAATGAGCAGTTCTTC

clone_size: -
v_call: TRBV20-1
j_call: TRBJ2-1
d_call: TRBD2
cdr3_aa: CSARASGTNYNEQFF
cdr3_nt: TGCAGTGCCCGCGCCTCCGGGACTAATTACAATGAGCAGTTCTTC

clone_size: -
v_call: TRBV7-6
j_call: TRBJ1-5
d_call: -
cdr3_aa: CASSLSEGGAQHF
cdr3_nt: TGTGCCAGCAGCTTAAGTGAGGGGGGGGCCCAGCATTTT

clone_size: -
v_call: TRBV27
j_call: TRBJ2-2
d_call: TRBD1
cdr3_aa: CASSSGQGTGELFF
cdr3_nt: TGTGCCAGCAGTTCCGGACAGGGGACCGGGGAGCTGTTTTTT

clone_size: few
v_call: TRBV12-5
j_call: TRBJ2-1
d_call: TRBD2
cdr3_aa: CASGLSRLAGGNEQFF
cdr3_nt: TGTGCTAGTGGTTTGTCCCGACTAGCGGGAGGTAATGAGCAGTTCTTC

clone_size: many
v_call: TRBV7-2
j_call: TRBJ1-1
d_call: -
cdr3_aa: CASSLVAGFAFF
cdr3_nt: TGTGCCAGCAGCTTAGTGGCAGGGTTCGCTTTCTTT

clone_size: -
v_call: TRBV6-2/TRBV6-3
j_call: TRBJ2-7
d_call: -
cdr3_aa: CASLPRTGENSYEQYF
cdr3_nt: TGTGCCAGCCTCCCGAGGACCGGTGAAAACTCCTACGAGCAGTACTTC

clone_size: -
v_call: TRBV4-3
j_call: TRBJ2-2
d_call: TRBD1
cdr3_aa: CASSQDHQGTGTTGELFF
cdr3_nt: TGCGCCAGCAGCCAAGACCACCAAGGGACAGGGACGACCGGGGAGCTGTTTTTT

clone_size: -
v_call: TRBV20-1
j_call: TRBJ2-5
d_call: -
cdr3_aa: CSGTRDETQYF
cdr3_nt: TGCAGCGGGACTCGTGACGAGACCCAGTACTTC

clone_size: once
v_call: TRBV6-2/TRBV6-3
j_call: TRBJ1-5
d_call: TRBD1
cdr3_aa: CASSYYSGQGARGSGNQPQHF
cdr3_nt: TGTGCCAGCAGTTACTATAGCGGTCAGGGGGCCCGGGGATCGGGCAATCAGCCCCAGCATTTT

clone_size: -
v_call: TRBV19
j_call: TRBJ2-2
d_call: -
cdr3_aa: CASSRGASTGELFF
cdr3_nt: TGTGCCAGCAGCAGGGGCGCGAGCACCGGGGAGCTGTTTTTT

clone_size: few
v_call: TRBV7-9
j_call: TRBJ2-1
d_call: -
cdr3_aa: CASSLEGPGREQFF
cdr3_nt: TGTGCCAGCAGCCTAGAGGGGCCAGGGCGCGAGCAGTTCTTC

clone_size: few
v_call: TRBV7-8
j_call: TRBJ1-1
d_call: TRBD1
cdr3_aa: CASSRDRQSEAFF
cdr3_nt: TGTGCCAGCAGCCGGGACAGGCAATCCGAAGCTTTCTTT

clone_size: few
v_call: TRBV6-1
j_call: TRBJ1-2
d_call: TRBD1
cdr3_aa: CASHEGTGVYGYTF
cdr3_nt: TGTGCCAGCCACGAAGGGACAGGGGTCTATGGCTACACCTTC

clone_size: -
v_call: TRBV7-8
j_call: TRBJ1-6
d_call: TRBD1
cdr3_aa: CASSSGTGESPLHF
cdr3_nt: TGTGCCAGCAGCTCTGGGACAGGGGAATCACCCCTCCACTTT

clone_size: -
v_call: TRBV7-2
j_call: TRBJ2-5
d_call: TRBD2
cdr3_aa: CASSPPTSFGETQYF
cdr3_nt: TGTGCCAGCAGCCCTCCGACTAGCTTCGGAGAGACCCAGTACTTC

clone_size: few
v_call: TRBV6-6
j_call: TRBJ1-4
d_call: -
cdr3_aa: CASSYSTGEKLFF
cdr3_nt: TGTGCCAGCAGTTACTCGACCGGTGAAAAACTGTTTTTT

clone_size: few
v_call: TRBV6-5
j_call: TRBJ2-7
d_call: -
cdr3_aa: CASSQPWTATYEQYF
cdr3_nt: TGTGCCAGCAGTCAACCCTGGACAGCCACCTACGAGCAGTACTTC

clone_size: -
v_call: TRBV28
j_call: TRBJ2-3
d_call: TRBD2
cdr3_aa: CASSFFLRFRASGGLIPDGDTQYF
cdr3_nt: TGTGCCAGCAGTTTTTTTTTGAGGTTTAGGGCTAGCGGGGGACTTATCCCCGATGGCGATACGCAGTATTTT

clone_size: -
v_call: TRBV4-1
j_call: TRBJ1-2
d_call: TRBD1
cdr3_aa: CASSQDWGRGDYGYTF
cdr3_nt: TGCGCCAGCAGCCAAGATTGGGGCAGGGGGGACTATGGCTACACCTTC

clone_size: few
v_call: TRBV28
j_call: TRBJ2-1
d_call: -
cdr3_aa: CAILGLASDEQFF
cdr3_nt: TGTGCCATCCTGGGGTTGGCTTCCGATGAGCAGTTCTTC

clone_size: -
v_call: TRBV28
j_call: TRBJ1-4
d_call: TRBD1
cdr3_aa: CASSRRGTGYEKLFF
cdr3_nt: TGTGCCAGCAGTCGCCGAGGGACAGGGTATGAAAAACTGTTTTTT

clone_size: -
v_call: TRBV6-1
j_call: TRBJ2-7
d_call: TRBD2
cdr3_aa: CASRTELAGAKYEQYF
cdr3_nt: TGTGCCAGCAGGACGGAGCTAGCGGGGGCCAAATACGAGCAGTACTTC

clone_size: few
v_call: TRBV7-8
j_call: TRBJ1-1
d_call: TRBD1
cdr3_aa: CASSRGGQGEAFF
cdr3_nt: TGTGCCAGCAGCCGAGGGGGACAGGGAGAAGCTTTCTTT

clone_size: -
v_call: TRBV14
j_call: TRBJ2-7
d_call: TRBD2
cdr3_aa: CASSQRPSGFPYEQYF
cdr3_nt: TGTGCCAGCAGCCAGCGCCCTAGCGGGTTCCCCTACGAGCAGTACTTC

clone_size: -
v_call: TRBV7-6
j_call: TRBJ2-3
d_call: TRBD2
cdr3_aa: CASSSGRVTQYF
cdr3_nt: TGTGCCAGCTCTAGCGGGAGAGTGACGCAGTATTTT

clone_size: -
v_call: TRBV4-2
j_call: TRBJ2-1
d_call: -
cdr3_aa: CASSQVGGTYNEQFF
cdr3_nt: TGTGCCAGCAGCCAAGTCGGTGGCACCTACAATGAGCAGTTCTTC

clone_size: -
v_call: TRBV10-3
j_call: TRBJ2-2
d_call: -
cdr3_aa: CASHGVGSGELFF
cdr3_nt: TGTGCCTCTCACGGGGTTGGAAGCGGGGAGCTGTTTTTT

clone_size: few
v_call: TRBV23-1
j_call: TRBJ1-5
d_call: TRBD1
cdr3_aa: CASSQRTGIFNQPQHF
cdr3_nt: TGCGCCAGCAGCCAACGGACAGGGATTTTCAATCAGCCCCAGCATTTT

clone_size: few
v_call: TRBV7-6
j_call: TRBJ1-2
d_call: -
cdr3_aa: CASSLDQGPSYGYTF
cdr3_nt: TGTGCCAGCAGCTTAGATCAGGGGCCCAGCTATGGCTACACCTTC

clone_size: -
v_call: TRBV7-6
j_call: TRBJ2-3
d_call: TRBD2
cdr3_aa: CASSATSGRSDTQYF
cdr3_nt: TGTGCCAGCAGCGCGACTAGCGGGAGATCAGATACGCAGTATTTT

clone_size: few
v_call: TRBV7-2
j_call: TRBJ2-1
d_call: TRBD2
cdr3_aa: CASSLVTSVYNEQFF
cdr3_nt: TGTGCCAGCAGCTTAGTGACTAGCGTCTACAATGAGCAGTTCTTC

clone_size: -
v_call: TRBV28
j_call: TRBJ2-6
d_call: TRBD1
cdr3_aa: CASTRGTGYSGANVLTF
cdr3_nt: TGTGCCAGCACGCGCGGGACAGGGTACTCTGGGGCCAACGTCCTGACTTTC

clone_size: -
v_call: TRBV6-8
j_call: TRBJ2-7
d_call: TRBD1
cdr3_aa: CASSRTGRDEQYF
cdr3_nt: TGTGCCAGCAGTCGGACAGGGCGAGACGAGCAGTACTTC

clone_size: -
v_call: TRBV11-2
j_call: TRBJ2-7
d_call: -
cdr3_aa: CASSLDSVGPYEQYF
cdr3_nt: TGTGCCAGCAGCTTAGATTCGGTAGGACCCTACGAGCAGTACTTC

clone_size: few
v_call: TRBV7-2
j_call: TRBJ2-1
d_call: TRBD2
cdr3_aa: CASSFLAGGPLFF
cdr3_nt: TGTGCCAGCAGCTTTCTAGCGGGGGGGCCACTGTTCTTC

clone_size: -
v_call: TRBV6-6
j_call: TRBJ2-7
d_call: -
cdr3_aa: CASSYRVGYYEQYF
cdr3_nt: TGTGCCAGCAGTTACAGGGTCGGGTACTACGAGCAGTACTTC

clone_size: -
v_call: TRBV6-2/TRBV6-3
j_call: TRBJ1-6
d_call: -
cdr3_aa: CASSYMRVLHF
cdr3_nt: TGTGCCAGCAGTTACATGCGGGTCCTCCACTTT

clone_size: -
v_call: TRBV20-1
j_call: TRBJ2-3
d_call: -
cdr3_aa: CSASSGFLTDTQYF
cdr3_nt: TGCAGTGCTAGTTCAGGGTTTCTCACAGATACGCAGTATTTT